Presented here are 32 T cell receptor beta chains from one specimen sequenced in a study of OX40 agonist ivuxolimab in advanced cancers. Sequencing used immunoSEQ multiplex PCR; TCRdb keeps in-frame clones, though not all of them. The repertoire has under 70,000 clones, 80% to 90% of them found once; the top ten carry 6.5%. The sequenced sample was CD4+ or CD8+ T cells sorted from blood, obtained in a trial of the OX40 agonist ivuxolimab. Receptors were obtained from an adult with an advanced solid tumor such as melanoma, head and neck, liver or kidney cancer.

This clone was found a few times. The same CDR3 arises from other DNA sequences in this sample as well. The CDR3 DNA sequence: TGTGCCAGTAGTATAGGGTCGGGTAGCAATCAGCCCCAGCATTTT. As protein: CASSIGSGSNQPQHF. The rearrangement links TRBV19 to TRBJ1-5; D gene unclear. The CDR3 runs to 15 residues. Germline V gives CDR1 LNHDA, CDR2 SQIVND (reference sequence). Trimming removed 1 base from V and 0 bases from J, with 7 bases in between. Together with reference TRBV19 and TRBJ1-5, the CDR3 gives the full variable domain: DGGITQSPKYLFRKEGQNVTLSCEQNLNHDAMYWYRQDPGQGLRLIYYSQIVNDFQKGDIAEGYSVSREKKESFPLTVTSAQKNPTAFYLCASSIGSGSNQPQHFGDGTRLSIL.

The V and J genes are TRBV6-6 and TRBJ2-5; 12 bases align to TRBD2. Germline CDR1 is MNHNY and CDR2 is SVGAGI (reference sequence). The ends lost 8 bases at V and 0 bases at J; junction bases unmatched: 7. This CDR3 is built from 16 residues. The CDR3, as DNA: TGTGCCAGCTCGAGACTAGCGGGAGTGTACCAAGAGACCCAGTACTTC. This gives the protein CASSRLAGVYQETQYF.

The rearrangement links TRBV9 to TRBJ2-3; perhaps TRBD2 as D (6 bases). CDR1 and CDR2 (germline): SGDLS, YYNGEE. CDR3 length: 14 residues. V was shortened by 0 bases and J by 4 bases, with 9 bases between the two germline ends. The CDR3 DNA sequence: TGTGCCAGCAGCGTAGAGGACTACTCAGATACGCAGTATTTT. Translated, it gives CASSVEDYSDTQYF.

The chain couples TRBV19 to TRBJ1-1; D gene uncertain. Germline CDR1 reads LNHDA; CDR2 reads SQIVND (reference sequence). This CDR3 spans 14 amino acids. The V end lost 1 base, the J end lost 7 bases, and 13 bases lay between the germline ends. CDR3 DNA: TGTGCCAGTAGTATAGGATGGCTCAAAGGTGAAGCTTTCTTT. This codes for CASSIGWLKGEAFF.

V is TRBV4-2 and J is TRBJ2-7; 9 bases agree with TRBD1. Germline V gives CDR1 LGHNA, CDR2 YNFKEQ. V was pared by 2 bases and J by 3 bases, with 2 bases of the junction left unmatched. CDR3 size: 14 residues. The CDR3 nucleotides read TGTGCCAGCAGCCAAACAGGGGGCATCTACGAGCAGTACTTC. This translates into CASSQTGGIYEQYF.

CDR3 residues: CASSPVTGGNQPQHF. CDR3 in DNA: TGTGCCAGTAGCCCTGTGACAGGGGGTAATCAGCCCCAGCATTTT. The chain is built from TRBV19 and TRBJ1-5; the match to TRBD1 covers 9 bases. CDR1 and CDR2 from the germline V gene are LNHDA and SQIVND (reference sequence). The CDR3 runs 15 residues. V lost 6 bases and J lost 4; bases outside the gene matches: 7.

This chain joins TRBV4-3 and TRBJ2-7; tentative D call: TRBD2 (6 bases). Germline values: CDR1 LGHNA, CDR2 YSLEER. The germline V and J ends were trimmed by 1 base and 3 bases, with 13 bases remaining between them. The CDR3 has 15 residues. The CDR3 DNA sequence: TGCGCCAGCAGCCAAGTAATAGGACTACTCTACGAGCAGTACTTC. Amino acid sequence: CASSQVIGLLYEQYF.

The rearrangement uses TRBV10-3 and TRBJ2-1; D gene unclear. With 3 bases removed from V and 5 bases from J, the gap between germline ends came to 8 bases. The germline V gene has CDR1 ENHRY and CDR2 SYGVKD. The length of the CDR3 is 13 residues. The DNA for the CDR3 is TGTGCCATCAGTGATGGGTCCAACAATGAGCAGTTCTTC. It codes for CAISDGSNNEQFF.

The chain links TRBV5-4 to TRBJ2-1; 8 bases are a match to TRBD2. With V trimmed by 2 bases and J by 5 bases, 6 bases remained unmatched. Germline lookup yields CDR1 SGHNT and CDR2 YYREEE (reference sequence). CDR3 size: 15 residues. The DNA for the CDR3 is TGTGCCAGCAGCTTCAAGGGACTAGATAACAATGAGCAGTTCTTC. Translated, it gives CASSFKGLDNNEQFF.

This chain joins TRBV7-3 and TRBJ2-2; D not resolved. This CDR3 region has 12 residues. Germline V gene data show CDR1 as SGHTA and CDR2 as FQGTGA. Trimming cost V 4 bases and J 5 bases, with 5 bases left between them. The CDR3: CASSYGTGELFF. DNA for the CDR3: TGTGCCAGCAGCTATGGGACCGGGGAGCTGTTTTTT.

The chain employs TRBV5-3 and TRBJ1-6; D gene unclear. TRBV5-3 counts as an open reading frame of uncertain function. The CDR3 is 15 residues long. V lost 5 bases to trimming and J lost 0 bases, with 9 bases between them. CDR3 in amino acids: CARRGMSSYNSPLHF. The CDR3 coding sequence is TGTGCCAGAAGGGGCATGAGCTCCTATAATTCACCCCTCCACTTT.

The chain combines TRBV9 with TRBJ1-2; 8 nucleotides agree with TRBD1. The CDR3 has 14 residues. Per germline, CDR1 SGDLS and CDR2 YYNGEE. J lost 3 bases, V lost 3 bases, and 4 bases had no gene match. This CDR3 reads CASSATGVDYGYTF. In nucleotides, the CDR3 is TGTGCCAGCAGCGCGACAGGGGTCGACTATGGCTACACCTTC. Combining the CDR3 with reference TRBV9 and TRBJ1-2 gives the whole variable domain DSGVTQTPKHLITATGQRVTLRCSPRSGDLSVYWYQQSLDQGLQFLIQYYNGEERAKGNILERFSAQQFPDLHSELNLSSLELGDSALYFCASSATGVDYGYTFGSGTRLTVV.

J is TRBJ1-1 and V is TRBV9, with D perhaps matching TRBD1 (6 bases). CDR1 is SGDLS, CDR2 YYNGEE, per germline. The CDR3 has 16 amino acids. V was clipped by 0 bases and J by 5 bases, with 17 bases between them. In DNA form, the CDR3 reads TGTGCCAGCAGCGTAGGGGGCTGGGGGGCGGAAACTGAAGCTTTCTTT. Its translation is CASSVGGWGAETEAFF.

The chain recombines TRBV6-5 with TRBJ2-1; D gene uncertain. Germline lookup yields CDR1 MNHEY and CDR2 SVGAGI. The CDR3 consists of 13 residues. Trimming cost V 5 bases and J 4 bases, with 9 bases left between them. The CDR3 region has the DNA TGTGCCAGCAGTAGAGGAAGGTACAATGAGCAGTTCTTC. It is translated as CASSRGRYNEQFF.

This sequence joins TRBV4-1 and TRBJ1-5; D is uncertain. The V gene's germline CDR1 is MGHRA and CDR2 YSYEKL. V gave up 1 base and J gave up 0 bases, with 7 bases separating them. The CDR3 covers 15 residues. CDR3 loop: CASSQVMDSNQPQHF. The CDR3 DNA sequence: TGCGCCAGCAGCCAAGTTATGGATAGCAATCAGCCCCAGCATTTT.

The chain joins TRBV5-6 to TRBJ2-7; 7 bases map to TRBD1. Germline CDR1 SGHDT, CDR2 YYEEEE. This CDR3 contains 14 residues. The V gene end was trimmed by 2 bases and the J gene end by 3 bases; junction bases not matched to a gene: 5. The CDR3, as DNA: TGTGCCAGCAGCTTACTTGACAGGGACTACGAGCAGTACTTC. It translates to CASSLLDRDYEQYF.

CDR3 region: CASSQEGQGVQPQHF. The CDR3 bases are TGCGCCAGCAGCCAAGAAGGCCAGGGGGTCCAGCCCCAGCATTTT. The rearrangement joins TRBV4-1 to TRBJ1-5; the match to TRBD1 covers 7 bases. The CDR3 contains 15 residues. The V gene's germline CDR1 is MGHRA and CDR2 YSYEKL. Trimming at V came to 0 bases and at J to 7 bases, leaving 6 bases not matched to a gene.

The chain couples TRBV9 to TRBJ2-3; D gene uncertain. This CDR3 comprises 13 residues. Trimming shortened V by 6 bases and J by 3 bases, and 11 bases separated the two germline ends. CDR1 and CDR2 from the germline V gene are SGDLS and YYNGEE. The CDR3 sequence is CASTDLGTDTQYF. The DNA for the CDR3 is TGTGCCAGCACGGACCTAGGGACAGATACGCAGTATTTT.

The chain couples TRBV21-1 to TRBJ1-5. TRBV21-1 is listed as a pseudogene. The CDR3 sequence is 15 residues long. CDR3 bases: TGTGCCAGCAGCAAAAGTTGTCGGGAAAATCAGCCCCAGCATTTT. It codes for CASSKSCRENQPQHF.

This chain connects TRBV5-6 to TRBJ1-5; no clear D gene. Germline values: CDR1 SGHDT, CDR2 YYEEEE. The V gene lost 0 bases and the J gene lost 4 bases, with 8 bases spanning the gap. The CDR3 contains 14 residues. The CDR3 DNA is TGTGCCAGCAGCTTGGCCCTAGGGAATCAGCCCCAGCATTTT. Protein product: CASSLALGNQPQHF.

J is TRBJ1-6 and V is TRBV2; 10 bases line up with TRBD1. V dropped 9 bases and J dropped 10; count of bases not matched to a gene: 12. From germline, CDR1 is SNHLY and CDR2 FYNNEI. The CDR3 totals 15 residues. CDR3 coding DNA: TGTGCCAGTTACCGCCCGGACAGGGGGAACTCACCCCTCCACTTT. It encodes CASYRPDRGNSPLHF.

The V gene is TRBV6-1, the J gene TRBJ2-7; the D gene is possibly TRBD2 (6 bases). The CDR3 has 15 amino acids. Germline values: CDR1 MNHNS, CDR2 SASEGT. The ends were cut back, 5 bases at V and 4 bases at J, with 18 bases in the middle. This CDR3 reads CASSSGFNGGYEQYF. In DNA, the CDR3 is TGTGCCAGCAGTTCCGGGTTCAATGGAGGGTACGAGCAGTACTTC.

The chain links TRBV29-1 to TRBJ1-3; D may be TRBD1 (5 bases). CDR1 SQVTM and CDR2 ANQGSEA come from the germline V gene. V was shortened by 7 bases and J by 4 bases, with 11 bases between the two germline ends. CDR3 size: 12 residues. The CDR3 coding sequence is TGCAGCGCCGGGACTGCCGGAAACACCATATATTTT. The encoded protein is CSAGTAGNTIYF.

The J gene is TRBJ2-7, the V gene TRBV5-1; TRBD1 aligns across 9 bases. This CDR3 has 14 amino acids. Germline V lookup: CDR1 SGHRS, CDR2 YFSETQ. V lost 2 bases to trimming and J lost 3 bases; unmatched junction nucleotides: 3. The CDR3: CASSFMGQGYEQYF. In DNA form, the CDR3 reads TGCGCCAGCAGCTTCATGGGACAGGGCTACGAGCAGTACTTC.

V and J are TRBV6-5 and TRBJ2-2; 7 bases match TRBD1. This CDR3 is 15 amino acids long. Germline loops: CDR1 MNHEY, CDR2 SVGAGI. The V segment lost 0 bases and the J segment 3 bases; nucleotides outside the gene matches: 1. CDR3 protein: CASSYSGGDTGELFF. CDR3 coding DNA: TGTGCCAGCAGTTACTCAGGGGGCGACACCGGGGAGCTGTTTTTT.

V and J are TRBV6-6 and TRBJ2-3; TRBD2 matches 11 bases. Trimming cost V 6 bases and J 3 bases; bases outside gene matches: 8. In germline, CDR1 is MNHNY, CDR2 SVGAGI (reference sequence). This CDR3 comprises 16 residues. CDR3 DNA: TGTGCCAGCAGCCCCGTAGCGGGAGGGGAAACAGATACGCAGTATTTT. Translated, it gives CASSPVAGGETDTQYF.

The J gene is TRBJ2-3, the V gene TRBV5-4; 7 bases match TRBD2. This CDR3 comprises 15 residues. The trim removed 2 bases at V and 4 bases at J, leaving 7 bases unmatched. The germline gives CDR1 SGHNT, CDR2 YYREEE (reference sequence). The CDR3 loop reads CASSLGGGRADTQYF. CDR3 DNA sequence: TGTGCCAGCAGCTTAGGCGGGGGAAGAGCAGATACGCAGTATTTT.

This chain's CDR3 is CASSYVVGGNTEAFF. CDR3 DNA: TGTGCCAGCAGTTACGTCGTGGGGGGGAACACTGAAGCTTTCTTT. The gene calls are TRBV6-5 and TRBJ1-1, with D tentatively TRBD1 (5 bases). The CDR3 length is 15 residues. Trimming took off 2 bases at V and 1 base at J, with 11 bases between the two ends. In germline, CDR1 is MNHEY, CDR2 SVGAGI.

V is TRBV19 and J is TRBJ1-1; a weak D match, TRBD1 (6 bases). CDR3 length: 17 amino acids. Looked up from germline, CDR1 is LNHDA and CDR2 is SQIVND (reference sequence). V was trimmed by 1 base and J by 4 bases, leaving 19 bases between them. DNA for the CDR3: TGTGCCAGTAGTATAGCGACGAGGGGGGCTGGTAGCACTGAAGCTTTCTTT. It specifies CASSIATRGAGSTEAFF.

This chain uses TRBV11-2 with TRBJ2-1; maybe TRBD2 (5 bases). Germline CDR1 and CDR2: SGHAT and FQNNGV. The CDR3 is made up of 14 amino acids. Trimming removed 0 bases at V and 10 bases at J, with 13 bases between. This CDR3 is CASSLDRAGPEQFF. As DNA, the CDR3 is TGTGCCAGCAGCTTAGATCGCGCGGGTCCCGAGCAGTTCTTC. The full variable domain, rest sourced from reference TRBV11-2 and TRBJ2-1, is EAGVAQSPRYKIIEKRQSVAFWCNPISGHATLYWYQQILGQGPKLLIQFQNNGVVDDSQLPKDRFSAERLKGVDSTLKIQPAKLEDSAVYLCASSLDRAGPEQFFGPGTRLTVL.

The chain joins TRBV27 to TRBJ2-1, with TRBD1 matching over 9 bases. CDR3 length: 13 amino acids. The germline CDR1 and CDR2 sequences are MNHEY and SMNVEV (reference sequence). Trimming took 6 bases from V and 8 from J; bases not matched to a gene: 5. CDR3 protein: CASRTGGYDEQFF. CDR3 coding DNA: TGTGCCAGCAGGACAGGGGGTTACGATGAGCAGTTCTTC.

About this clone: An end of the junction differs from the germline gene, which may be a read error. DNA of the CDR3: TGTGCTAGCAGCTTATCCTACAATGAGCAGTTCTTC. Translating it yields CASSLSYNEQFF. The chain joins TRBV7-7 to TRBJ2-1; unclear D gene. Germline CDR1 and CDR2: SSHAT and FNYEAQ (reference sequence). The CDR3 is 12 residues long.